This T cell receptor beta chain was found in a study of immune evolution from preneoplasia to lung adenocarcinoma. Germline assignment: CDR1 SNHLY and CDR2 FYNNEI. The junction had 8 bases not matched to a gene; V was cut back by 5 bases and J by 7 bases. The CDR3 contains 14 residues. Profiling relied on immunoSEQ multiplex PCR, and the TCRdb table lists in-frame clones only, not all of them. The data hold around 6,000 clones, with roughly 75% observed a single time. The specimen was FFPE lung adenocarcinoma in situ tissue. The chain couples TRBV2 to TRBJ1-5; 7 bases fit TRBD1. The origin of this receptor is a donor older than 65 with lung adenocarcinoma. The CDR3 coding sequence is TGTGCCAGCAGTCCCTCCGACAGGGCACAGCCCCAGCATTTT. This gives the protein CASSPSDRAQPQHF. The entire variable domain, with the rest obtained from reference TRBV2 and TRBJ1-5, is as follows: EPEVTQTPSHQVTQMGQEVILRCVPISNHLYFYWYRQILGQKVEFLVSFYNNEISEKSEIFDDQFSVERPDGSNFTLKIRSTKLEDSAMYFCASSPSDRAQPQHFGDGTRLSIL.